Listed here are 7 T cell receptor beta chains from one sample, sequenced in a study of neurological immune-mediated disorders. TCRdb used MiXCR to reprocess the 5' RACE reads, holding one entry per CDR3 protein. The repertoire includes over 70,000 distinct CDR3 sequences, about 9.4% of them detected once, and approximately 10% sits in the top ten. Time point defined: longitudinal time-point 1 (baseline). The sample taken for sequencing was PBMCs. The receptors come from a young man in good health.

This clonotype came up many times. The chain carries TRBV29-1 and TRBJ2-3, with 8 bases fitting TRBD1. V was clipped by 7 bases and J by 4 bases; unmatched bases: 4. The CDR3 has 12 residues. The V gene's germline CDR1 is SQVTM and CDR2 ANQGSEA. CDR3 nucleotide sequence: TGCAGCGGAGAGACAGGGGCAGATACGCAGTATTTT. Translation: CSGETGADTQYF.

This clonotype was counted ten times or more. V gene TRBV4-1 combines with J gene TRBJ1-2; D is uncertain. V lost 5 bases to trimming and J lost 1 base, with 8 bases between them. The CDR3 has 13 residues. CDR1 and CDR2 from the germline V gene are MGHRA and YSYEKL. The CDR3 DNA reads TGCGCCAGCAGCGTCAGGATTAACTATGGCTACACCTTC. Translated, it gives CASSVRINYGYTF.

This clonotype was observed at least ten times. This rearrangement joins TRBV5-1 to TRBJ2-7; 11 nucleotides align to TRBD1. Germline lookup yields CDR1 SGHRS and CDR2 YFSETQ. The CDR3 consists of 15 residues. V shed 3 bases, J shed 2 bases, and the junction held 4 bases outside the gene matches. CDR3 in DNA: TGCGCCAGCAGCTACCAGGGACAGGGGGCCTACGAGCAGTACTTC. Amino acids: CASSYQGQGAYEQYF.

This clonotype was counted ten times or more. The rearrangement uses TRBV28 and TRBJ2-7, with 9 nucleotides matching TRBD2. This CDR3 comprises 14 residues. Germline assignment: CDR1 MDHEN and CDR2 SYDVKM. V lost 7 bases, J lost 5 bases, and 9 bases stayed unmatched. Here the CDR3 reads CASTPILAGDEQYF. CDR3 coding DNA: TGTGCCAGCACCCCGATACTAGCGGGCGACGAGCAGTACTTC. Looking up the rest from reference TRBV28 and TRBJ2-7 gives the full variable domain: DVKVTQSSRYLVKRTGEKVFLECVQDMDHENMFWYRQDPGLGLRLIYFSYDVKMKEKGDIPEGYSVSREKKERFSLILESASTNQTSMYLCASTPILAGDEQYFGPGTRLTVT.

The chain combines TRBV20-1 with TRBJ1-5, with a tentative D call TRBD1 (5 bases). Between the trimmed V and J ends, which lost 0 bases and 3 bases, there was a span of 6 bases. The CDR3 is 13 residues long. CDR1 and CDR2 from the germline V gene are DFQATT and SNEGSKA (reference sequence). CDR3 sequence (DNA): TGCAGTGCTAGAGAGGGACTCAATCAGCCCCAGCATTTT. It translates to CSAREGLNQPQHF.

This clonotype was counted ten times or more. This rearrangement joins TRBV20-1 to TRBJ1-1, with TRBD1 matching 11 bases. Germline CDR1 reads DFQATT; CDR2 reads SNEGSKA (reference sequence). The CDR3 loop spans 13 amino acids. V was clipped by 4 bases and J by 10 bases; unmatched bases: 8. The CDR3 DNA is TGCAGTGCTAAGGACAGGGGGCCCGGGGGAGCTTTCTTT. Translation: CSAKDRGPGGAFF.

This clonotype was recorded at least ten times. This chain joins TRBV5-1 and TRBJ2-7; D possibly uses TRBD1 or TRBD2 (5 bases each). V was cut by 4 bases and J by 3 bases, with 14 bases left in between. The germline V gene has CDR1 SGHRS and CDR2 YFSETQ. CDR3 size: 14 residues. The CDR3 protein is CASSAPGTDYEQYF. The CDR3 DNA reads as TGCGCCAGCAGCGCACCCGGGACGGACTACGAGCAGTACTTC.